This is a list of T cell receptor beta chains from one sample in a study of cytomegalovirus exposure and HLA in healthy donors. Sequencing was performed with immunoSEQ multiplex PCR; in TCRdb, only in-frame clones are kept and a portion is missing. In all, the sample yields some 150,000 clones. Sequences were obtained from PBMCs. The receptor source for this set is a man in his forties in good health and CMV-seronegative. The CDR3 runs from the conserved cysteine through the conserved F or W. D genes are given only for firm matches.

j_call,cdr3_length,d_call,v_call,cdr3_aa,cdr3_nt
TRBJ1-3,16,-,TRBV18,CASSPLELISGNTIYF,TGTGCCAGCTCACCTCTTGAGCTCATCTCTGGAAACACCATATATTTT
TRBJ1-1,15,TRBD1,TRBV5-4,CASSFHRGGSTEAFF,TGTGCCAGCAGCTTCCACAGGGGGGGAAGCACTGAAGCTTTCTTT
TRBJ2-7,15,TRBD2,TRBV4-3,CASSQGLADSYEQYF,TGCGCCAGCAGCCAAGGGCTAGCGGATTCCTACGAGCAGTACTTC
TRBJ2-4,16,-,TRBV4-1,CASSQGQARAKNIQYF,TGCGCCAGCAGCCAAGGTCAGGCAAGGGCCAAAAACATTCAGTACTTC
TRBJ2-3,16,TRBD2,TRBV2,CASSASRTSGGDTQYF,TGTGCCAGCAGTGCCTCACGGACTAGCGGGGGGGATACGCAGTATTTT
TRBJ2-5,16,TRBD2,TRBV7-2,CASSPSLAGGQETQYF,TGTGCCAGCAGTCCCAGCCTAGCGGGGGGTCAAGAGACCCAGTACTTC
TRBJ2-6,18,TRBD1,TRBV11-3,CASSLARTGKPGANVLTF,TGTGCCAGCAGCTTAGCGCGGACAGGGAAACCTGGGGCCAACGTCCTGACTTTC
TRBJ2-7,14,-,TRBV5-1,CASSLLGGPYEQYF,TGCGCCAGCAGCTTGCTGGGGGGTCCCTACGAGCAGTACTTC
TRBJ2-1,14,-,TRBV7-2,CASSPGGLYNEQFF,TGTGCCAGCAGCCCCGGGGGTTTGTACAATGAGCAGTTCTTC
TRBJ2-1,12,-,TRBV7-2,CASSPGVNEQFF,TGTGCCAGCAGCCCCGGGGTCAATGAGCAGTTCTTC
TRBJ1-3,15,-,TRBV4-2,CASSREVSSGNTIYF,TGTGCCAGCAGCAGGGAGGTTAGCTCTGGAAACACCATATATTTT
TRBJ1-2,14,TRBD1,TRBV6-5,CASSRTGDNYGYTF,TGTGCCAGCAGTCGTACAGGGGATAACTATGGCTACACCTTC
TRBJ2-7,19,TRBD2,TRBV5-4,CASSLASSGAAILSYEQYF,TGTGCCAGCAGCTTGGCCTCTAGCGGGGCCGCCATACTCTCCTACGAGCAGTACTTC
TRBJ2-2,15,TRBD2,TRBV9,CASSGSGLATGELFF,TGTGCCAGCAGCGGAAGTGGACTAGCCACCGGGGAGCTGTTTTTT
TRBJ2-2,15,TRBD2,TRBV27,CASSTQRGGTGELFF,TGTGCCAGCAGTACCCAGCGGGGTGGTACCGGGGAGCTGTTTTTT
TRBJ2-2,17,TRBD2,TRBV4-1,CASSQVGGGVNTGELFF,TGCGCCAGCAGCCAGGTGGGGGGGGGTGTGAACACCGGGGAGCTGTTTTTT
TRBJ2-3,16,-,TRBV4-2,CASSPATGGHTDTQYF,TGTGCCAGCAGCCCGGCCACGGGGGGCCACACAGATACGCAGTATTTT
TRBJ2-2,19,-,TRBV5-6,CASSLASRAAGAFTGELFF,TGTGCCAGCAGCTTGGCTTCCAGGGCGGCGGGGGCATTCACCGGGGAGCTGTTTTTT
TRBJ2-2,15,TRBD1,TRBV5-4,CASSGQATNTGELFF,TGTGCCAGCAGCGGACAGGCTACGAACACCGGGGAGCTGTTTTTT
TRBJ1-2,12,-,TRBV2,CAGTTGIGGYTF,TGTGCCGGGACTACGGGGATAGGGGGCTACACCTTC
TRBJ2-1,17,-,TRBV12-2,CASRLGGGGNSYNEQFF,TGTGCAAGTCGCTTAGGAGGGGGTGGGAACTCCTACAATGAGCAGTTCTTC
TRBJ2-2,18,-,TRBV14,CASSQKMAGSGNTGELFF,TGTGCCAGCAGCCAGAAGATGGCCGGGTCGGGGAACACCGGGGAGCTGTTTTTT
TRBJ2-7,15,-,TRBV4-1,CASSQDNKAVYEQYF,TGCGCCAGCAGCCAAGATAATAAAGCGGTCTACGAGCAGTACTTC
TRBJ2-5,16,TRBD2,TRBV29-1,CSTPPAAGPSGETQYF,TGCAGCACCCCTCCGGCGGCCGGCCCTAGCGGGGAGACCCAGTACTTC
TRBJ1-1,15,-,TRBV5-4,CASSTPGREDTEAFF,TGTGCCAGCAGCACCCCGGGGAGGGAGGACACTGAAGCTTTCTTT
TRBJ2-7,14,TRBD1,TRBV10-3,CAIRGETGGYEQYF,TGTGCCATCAGGGGGGAGACAGGGGGATACGAGCAGTACTTC
TRBJ1-3,14,-,TRBV11-2,CASRRESSGNTIYF,TGTGCCAGCAGGAGGGAGAGCTCTGGAAACACCATATATTTT
TRBJ1-1,11,-,TRBV6-1,CASSHSAEAFF,TGTGCCAGCAGTCATAGCGCTGAAGCTTTCTTT
TRBJ1-2,15,TRBD1,TRBV28,CASRWGDRGNYGYTF,TGTGCCAGCAGGTGGGGAGACAGGGGGAACTATGGCTACACCTTC
TRBJ2-5,14,-,TRBV7-2,CASSRRQDFETQYF,TGTGCCAGCAGCAGGAGGCAGGACTTTGAGACCCAGTACTTC
TRBJ1-5,15,-,TRBV9,CASSVTGSQGQPQHF,TGTGCCAGCAGCGTAACGGGATCACAGGGTCAGCCCCAGCATTTT